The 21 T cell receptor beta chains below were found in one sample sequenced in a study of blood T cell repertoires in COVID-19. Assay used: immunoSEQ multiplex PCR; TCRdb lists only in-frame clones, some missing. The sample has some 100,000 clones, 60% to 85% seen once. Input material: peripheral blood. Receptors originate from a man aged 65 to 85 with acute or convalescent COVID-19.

In nucleotides, the CDR3 is TGCGCCAGCAGCTTGGATACTAAAGGGAGGCACTATGGCTACACCTTC. It is translated as CASSLDTKGRHYGYTF. The chain links TRBV5-1 to TRBJ1-2; D is unclear. Germline CDR1 SGHRS, CDR2 YFSETQ. This CDR3 contains 16 residues. V was cut by 0 bases and J by 3 bases, with 15 bases left in between.

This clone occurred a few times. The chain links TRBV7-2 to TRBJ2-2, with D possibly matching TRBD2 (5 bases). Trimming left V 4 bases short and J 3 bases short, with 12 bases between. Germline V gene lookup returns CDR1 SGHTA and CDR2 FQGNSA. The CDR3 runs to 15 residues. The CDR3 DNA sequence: TGTGCCAGCAGCTATTGGACTTCCTACACCGGGGAGCTGTTTTTT. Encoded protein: CASSYWTSYTGELFF. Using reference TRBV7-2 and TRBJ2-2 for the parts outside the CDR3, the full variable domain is GAGVSQSPSNKVTEKGKDVELRCDPISGHTALYWYRQSLGQGLEFLIYFQGNSAPDKSGLPSDRFSAERTGGSVSTLTIQRTQQEDSAVYLCASSYWTSYTGELFFGEGSRLTVL.

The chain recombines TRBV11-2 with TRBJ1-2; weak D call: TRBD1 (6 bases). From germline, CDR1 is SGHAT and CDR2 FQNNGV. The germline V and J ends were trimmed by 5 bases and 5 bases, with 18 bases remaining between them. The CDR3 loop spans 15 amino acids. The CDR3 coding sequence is TGTGCCAGCAGCCTGACGGGGGGCACCCTATATGGCTACACCTTC. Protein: CASSLTGGTLYGYTF.

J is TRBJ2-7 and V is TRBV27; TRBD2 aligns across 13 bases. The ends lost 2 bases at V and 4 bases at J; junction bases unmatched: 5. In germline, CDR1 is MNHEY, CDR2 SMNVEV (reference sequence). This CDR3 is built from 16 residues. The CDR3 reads CASSLGGTSGEYEQYF. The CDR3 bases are TGTGCCAGCAGTTTAGGGGGGACTAGCGGGGAGTACGAGCAGTACTTC.

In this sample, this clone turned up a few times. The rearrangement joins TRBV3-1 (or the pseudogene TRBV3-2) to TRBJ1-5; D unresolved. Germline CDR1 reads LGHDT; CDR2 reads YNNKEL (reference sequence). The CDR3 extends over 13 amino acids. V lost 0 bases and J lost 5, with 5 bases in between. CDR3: CASSQDRDQPQHF. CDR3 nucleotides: TGTGCCAGCAGCCAAGATCGGGATCAGCCCCAGCATTTT.

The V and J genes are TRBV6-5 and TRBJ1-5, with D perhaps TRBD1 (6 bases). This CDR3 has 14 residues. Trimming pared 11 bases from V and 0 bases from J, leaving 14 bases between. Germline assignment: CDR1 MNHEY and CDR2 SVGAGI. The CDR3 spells CASEQGYSNQPQHF. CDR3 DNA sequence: TGTGCCTCCGAACAGGGATATAGCAATCAGCCCCAGCATTTT.

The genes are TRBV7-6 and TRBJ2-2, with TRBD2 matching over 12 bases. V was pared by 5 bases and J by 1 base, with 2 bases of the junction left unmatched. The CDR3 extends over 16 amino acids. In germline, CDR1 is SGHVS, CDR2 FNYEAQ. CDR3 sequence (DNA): TGTGCCAGCAGCCGGGGACTAGCGGGGAACACCGGGGAGCTGTTTTTT. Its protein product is CASSRGLAGNTGELFF.

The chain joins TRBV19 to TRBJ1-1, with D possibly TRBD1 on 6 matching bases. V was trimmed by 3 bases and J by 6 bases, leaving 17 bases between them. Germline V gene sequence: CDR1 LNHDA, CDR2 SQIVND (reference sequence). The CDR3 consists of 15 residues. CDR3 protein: CASSIESTGNAEAFF. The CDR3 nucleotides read TGTGCCAGTAGTATTGAATCCACAGGGAATGCTGAAGCTTTCTTT.

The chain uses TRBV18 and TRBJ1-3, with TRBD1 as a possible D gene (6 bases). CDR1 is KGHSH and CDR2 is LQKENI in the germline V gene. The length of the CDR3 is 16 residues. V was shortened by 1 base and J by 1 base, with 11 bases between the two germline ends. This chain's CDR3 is CASSPQNTGSGNTIYF. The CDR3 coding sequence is TGTGCCAGCTCACCACAGAATACAGGGTCTGGAAACACCATATATTTT.

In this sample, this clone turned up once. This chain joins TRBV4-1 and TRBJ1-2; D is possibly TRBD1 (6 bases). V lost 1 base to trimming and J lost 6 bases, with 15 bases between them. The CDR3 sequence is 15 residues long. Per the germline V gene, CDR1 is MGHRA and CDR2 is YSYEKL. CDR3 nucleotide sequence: TGCGCCAGCAGCCAAGTGGCAGGGGTATCGGATGGCTACACCTTC. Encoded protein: CASSQVAGVSDGYTF.

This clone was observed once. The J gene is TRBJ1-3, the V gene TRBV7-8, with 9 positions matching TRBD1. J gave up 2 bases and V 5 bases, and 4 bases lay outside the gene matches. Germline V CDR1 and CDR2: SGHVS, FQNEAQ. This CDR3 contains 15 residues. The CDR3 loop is CASSNRDRAGNTIYF. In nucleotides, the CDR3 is TGTGCCAGCAGCAACCGGGACAGGGCTGGAAACACCATATATTTT.

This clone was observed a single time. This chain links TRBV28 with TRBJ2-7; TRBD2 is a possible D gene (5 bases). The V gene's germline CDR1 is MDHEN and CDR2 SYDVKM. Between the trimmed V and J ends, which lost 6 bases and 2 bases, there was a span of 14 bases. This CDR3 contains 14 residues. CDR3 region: CASRPGLPTYEQYF. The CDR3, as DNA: TGTGCCAGCAGGCCGGGATTGCCCACCTACGAGCAGTACTTC.

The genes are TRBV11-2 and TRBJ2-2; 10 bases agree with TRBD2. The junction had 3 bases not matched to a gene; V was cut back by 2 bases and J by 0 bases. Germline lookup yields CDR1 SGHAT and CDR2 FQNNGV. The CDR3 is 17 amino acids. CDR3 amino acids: CASSLTSGAANTGELFF. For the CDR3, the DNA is TGTGCCAGCAGCTTAACTAGCGGGGCAGCGAACACCGGGGAGCTGTTTTTT.

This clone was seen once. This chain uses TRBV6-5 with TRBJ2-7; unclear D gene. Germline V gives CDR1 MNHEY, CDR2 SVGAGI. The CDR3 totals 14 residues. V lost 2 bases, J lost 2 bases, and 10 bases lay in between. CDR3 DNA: TGTGCCAGCAGTTACGGAGACCGGACCTACGAGCAGTACTTC. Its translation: CASSYGDRTYEQYF.

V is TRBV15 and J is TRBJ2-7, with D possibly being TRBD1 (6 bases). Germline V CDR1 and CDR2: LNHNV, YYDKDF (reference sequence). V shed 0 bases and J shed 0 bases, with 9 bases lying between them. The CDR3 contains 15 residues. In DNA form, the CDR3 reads TGTGCCACCAGCAGAGACGGGACACCCTCCTACGAGCAGTACTTC. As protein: CATSRDGTPSYEQYF.

The CDR3: CASSLDRVKSYTF. CDR3 in DNA: TGCGCCAGCAGCTTGGACAGGGTGAAAAGCTACACCTTC. The chain is built from TRBV5-1 and TRBJ1-2; D is possibly TRBD1 (6 bases). CDR1 and CDR2 from the germline V gene are SGHRS and YFSETQ. Trimming stripped 0 bases from V and 9 bases from J, with 12 bases between. The CDR3 runs 13 residues. Full variable domain (outside the CDR3, taken from reference TRBV5-1 and TRBJ1-2): KAGVTQTPRYLIKTRGQQVTLSCSPISGHRSVSWYQQTPGQGLQFLFEYFSETQRNKGNFPGRFSGRQFSNSRSEMNVSTLELGDSALYLCASSLDRVKSYTFGSGTRLTVV.

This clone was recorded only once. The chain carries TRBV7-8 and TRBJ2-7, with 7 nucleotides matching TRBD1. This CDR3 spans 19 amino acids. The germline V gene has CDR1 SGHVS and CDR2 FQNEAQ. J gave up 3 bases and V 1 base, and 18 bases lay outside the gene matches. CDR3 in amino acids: CASSLGVSSGQRDLYEQYF. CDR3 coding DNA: TGTGCCAGCAGCTTAGGTGTTTCTTCGGGACAGAGGGATCTCTACGAGCAGTACTTC.

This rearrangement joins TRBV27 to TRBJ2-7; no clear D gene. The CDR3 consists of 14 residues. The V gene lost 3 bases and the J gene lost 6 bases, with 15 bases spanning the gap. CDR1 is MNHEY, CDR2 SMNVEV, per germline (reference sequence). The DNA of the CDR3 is TGTGCCAGCAGTTTTCTCTGGTCCACGGGCGAGCAGTACTTC. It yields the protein CASSFLWSTGEQYF.

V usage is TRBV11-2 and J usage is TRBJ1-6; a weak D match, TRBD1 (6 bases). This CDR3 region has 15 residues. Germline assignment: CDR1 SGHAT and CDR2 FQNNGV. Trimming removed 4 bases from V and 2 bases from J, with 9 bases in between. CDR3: CASSSGQTYNSPLHF. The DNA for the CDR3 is TGTGCCAGCAGCTCGGGACAAACCTATAATTCACCCCTCCACTTT.

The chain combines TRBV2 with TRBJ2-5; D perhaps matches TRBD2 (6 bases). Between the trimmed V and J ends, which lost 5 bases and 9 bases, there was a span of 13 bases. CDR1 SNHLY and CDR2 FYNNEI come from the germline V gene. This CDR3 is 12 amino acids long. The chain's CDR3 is CASSSTPGAQYF. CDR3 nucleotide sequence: TGTGCCAGCAGTTCGACACCGGGGGCCCAGTACTTC.

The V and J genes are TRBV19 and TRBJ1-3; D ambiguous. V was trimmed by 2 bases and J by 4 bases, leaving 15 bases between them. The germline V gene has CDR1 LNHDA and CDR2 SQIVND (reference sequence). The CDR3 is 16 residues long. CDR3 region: CASSISTQADGNTIYF. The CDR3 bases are TGTGCCAGTAGTATATCGACTCAAGCGGACGGAAACACCATATATTTT. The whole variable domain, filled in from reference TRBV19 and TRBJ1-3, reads DGGITQSPKYLFRKEGQNVTLSCEQNLNHDAMYWYRQDPGQGLRLIYYSQIVNDFQKGDIAEGYSVSREKKESFPLTVTSAQKNPTAFYLCASSISTQADGNTIYFGEGSWLTVV.